The rows below give T cell receptor beta chains drawn from one sample of a study of cytomegalovirus exposure and HLA in healthy donors. Some clones are missing from TCRdb's copy, which holds only in-frame ones; the method was immunoSEQ multiplex PCR. The table includes 150,000 to 160,000 clones, 70% to 80% detected once. Sequencing was carried out using PBMCs. Receptors originate from a woman between 35 and 50 years old in good health and CMV-seronegative. The CDR3 runs from the conserved cysteine through the conserved F or W. The D gene is left open where the match is weak. Rows give clone size only sometimes, using once, few, many, or a class for an expanded clone.

v_gene	abundance	d_gene	j_gene	CDR3nt	CDR3aa
TRBV7-2	.	TRBD2	TRBJ2-3	TGTGCCAGCAGCTCCCCCCGGCTAGCGGGGGGAGCAGATACGCAGTATTTT	CASSSPRLAGGADTQYF
TRBV2	.	.	TRBJ1-4	TGTGCCAGCAGGAACAGGGATGAAAAACTGTTTTTT	CASRNRDEKLFF
TRBV5-1	.	TRBD1	TRBJ1-5	TGCGCCAGCAGCCCGACAGGGGATCAGCCCCAGCATTTT	CASSPTGDQPQHF
TRBV28	.	TRBD2	TRBJ2-5	TGTGCCAGCGCGGGAGGACTAGCGGGGGGGCAAGAGACCCAGTACTTC	CASAGGLAGGQETQYF
TRBV23-1	.	.	TRBJ1-1	TGCGCCGGGAAGAGGGTGTCCGCTTTCTTT	CAGKRVSAFF
TRBV28	.	TRBD2	TRBJ2-1	TGTGCCAGCAGTTTGGGCGGGGGGGCCCTAGGGGAGCAGTTCTTC	CASSLGGGALGEQFF
TRBV6-5	.	TRBD2	TRBJ2-5	TGTGCCAGCAGGTTTCCGGGACTAGCGAAAGAGACCCAGTACTTC	CASRFPGLAKETQYF
TRBV4-1	.	TRBD2	TRBJ2-1	TGCGCCAGCAGCCAAGATCTCTTCGGGGGGGGCAATGAGCAGTTCTTC	CASSQDLFGGGNEQFF
TRBV2	.	.	TRBJ1-1	TGTGCCAGCCCCCGGGGGTCTGAAGCTTTCTTT	CASPRGSEAFF
TRBV7-2	.	TRBD2	TRBJ2-3	TGTGCCAGCAGCCTGGTAGCGGGGACTTATACGCAGTATTTT	CASSLVAGTYTQYF
TRBV2	.	.	TRBJ2-6	TGTGCCAGCAGGGTACAGTCGACTGGGGCCAACGTCCTGACTTTC	CASRVQSTGANVLTF
TRBV7-9	few	.	TRBJ2-6	TGTGCCAGCAGCTTAGATGGGGCCGCTGGGGCCAACGTCCTGACTTTC	CASSLDGAAGANVLTF
TRBV5-4	few	TRBD2	TRBJ2-7	TGTGCCAGCAGCGTCACTAGCGGGGGACCCTACGAGCAGTACTTC	CASSVTSGGPYEQYF
TRBV7-9	.	.	TRBJ1-6	TGTGCCAGCAGCTTATTACGGGGAGGTAATTCACCCCTCCACTTT	CASSLLRGGNSPLHF